What follows describes a single TCR beta chain. This record comes from a study of blood T cell repertoires in COVID-19. At the level of the study: Samples representing acute and convalescent COVID-19 were sourced from the United States, Italy and Spain. PBMCs, B-cell-depleted T cells, or T cells were the source of the cDNA or gDNA that made up the material.

The CDR3 loop spans 16 amino acids. Germline V gene data show CDR1 as MDHEN and CDR2 as SYDVKM. Trimming took 3 bases from V and 1 from J, leaving 12 bases between them. In the study's own analysis: Researchers report that nucleated cell counts were estimated from reference gene primer amplification. TCRdb's table, derived via immunoSEQ multiplex PCR, lists solely in-frame clones and lacks some. Clone size and V and J calls were adopted from that table, with D and trimming inferred from the DNA. The data contain 200,000 to 250,000 clones, roughly 88% of them seen just once; the ten biggest clones take up approximately 13%.

The gene calls are TRBV28 and TRBJ2-2; a possible D gene is TRBD1 (6 bases). The sequence came from a man aged 80 or over with acute or convalescent COVID-19. The sample consisted of peripheral blood. The CDR3 loop is CASSFGQLRNTGELFF. Written as DNA, the CDR3 is TGTGCCAGCAGTTTTGGACAGCTCCGGAACACCGGGGAGCTGTTTTTT.